Reported below is one T cell receptor (beta chain). A single record per CDR3 protein comes from TCRdb applying MiXCR to the 5' RACE reads. The sample yields a few hundred thousand distinct CDR3 sequences, roughly a fifth seen once. This specimen belongs to a study of T cells after yellow fever vaccination. The specimen comprised PBMCs, sampled 15 days after the yellow fever booster vaccination. This TCR was recovered from a young man who received the YFV17D yellow fever vaccine.

The chain's CDR3 is CASSFNGGNSNQPQHF. The CDR3 DNA sequence: TGTGCCAGCAGTTTTAACGGAGGGAATAGCAATCAGCCCCAGCATTTT. The chain uses TRBV28 and TRBJ1-5; D ambiguous. The CDR3 runs to 16 residues. V lost 3 bases, J lost 0 bases, and 12 bases lay in between. Germline assignment: CDR1 MDHEN and CDR2 SYDVKM.